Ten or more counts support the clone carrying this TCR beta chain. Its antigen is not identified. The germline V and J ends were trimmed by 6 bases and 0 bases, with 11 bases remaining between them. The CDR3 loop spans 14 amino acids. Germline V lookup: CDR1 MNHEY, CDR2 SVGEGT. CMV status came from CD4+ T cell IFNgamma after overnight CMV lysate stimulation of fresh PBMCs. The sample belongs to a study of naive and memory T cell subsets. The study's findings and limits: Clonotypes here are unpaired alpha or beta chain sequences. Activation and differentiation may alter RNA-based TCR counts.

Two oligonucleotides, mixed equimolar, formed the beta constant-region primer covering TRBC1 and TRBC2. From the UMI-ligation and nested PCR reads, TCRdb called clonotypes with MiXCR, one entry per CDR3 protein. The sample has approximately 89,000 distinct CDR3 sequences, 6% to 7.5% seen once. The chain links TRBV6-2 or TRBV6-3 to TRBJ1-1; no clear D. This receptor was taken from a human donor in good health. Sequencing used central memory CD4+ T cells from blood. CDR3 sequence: CASRATVMNTEAFF. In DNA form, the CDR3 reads TGTGCCAGCAGAGCGACGGTCATGAACACTGAAGCTTTCTTT.